Following are 8 T cell receptor beta chains from one sample sequenced in a study of CD8+ T cells in alopecia areata. The treatment: oral pan-JAK inhibitor, 5-10 mg twice daily. Extraction and reverse transcription of RNA yielded cDNA as the sequencing template. The repertoire was sequenced with immunoSEQ multiplex PCR; TCRdb's copy has only in-frame clones and lacks some. The sample has 87,000 or so clones, about two thirds seen once. Here the sequenced sample was CD8+ T cells sorted from blood, taken at week 44, from a patient treated with tofacitinib. Every receptor here comes from a human donor with alopecia areata.

The gene calls are TRBV27 and TRBJ2-1; either TRBD1 or TRBD2 may fit D (5 bases each). From germline, CDR1 is MNHEY and CDR2 SMNVEV (reference sequence). This CDR3 comprises 14 residues. Trimming shortened V by 4 bases and J by 5 bases, and 12 bases separated the two germline ends. The CDR3 loop reads CASSSGRKNNEQFF. The CDR3 DNA reads as TGTGCCAGCAGTTCGGGACGGAAAAACAATGAGCAGTTCTTC.

The chain has TRBV29-1 and TRBJ2-3; 7 positions match TRBD2. Per germline, CDR1 SQVTM and CDR2 ANQGSEA. V trimming: 1 base; J trimming: 5 bases; junction bases outside the gene matches: 6. This CDR3 has 14 amino acids. The CDR3 bases are TGCAGCGTTGAAGGACTAGCAGTTGGAGATACGCAGTATTTT. Amino acid sequence: CSVEGLAVGDTQYF.

At least ten counts were recorded for this clone. V gene TRBV7-3 combines with J gene TRBJ2-3; D unclear. Germline V gene data show CDR1 as SGHTA and CDR2 as FQGTGA. The CDR3 length is 13 residues. The V gene lost 4 bases and the J gene lost 4 bases, with 9 bases spanning the gap. The CDR3 nucleotides are TGTGCCAGCAGCTCGGTCGGCTCAGATACGCAGTATTTT. The encoded protein is CASSSVGSDTQYF. Variable domain in full (rest from reference TRBV7-3 and TRBJ2-3): GAGVSQTPSNKVTEKGKYVELRCDPISGHTALYWYRQSLGQGPEFLIYFQGTGAADDSGLPNDRFFAVRPEGSVSTLKIQRTERGDSAVYLCASSSVGSDTQYFGPGTRLTVL.

This chain joins TRBV9 and TRBJ2-1; possibly TRBD1 for D (5 bases). Between the trimmed V and J ends, which lost 0 bases and 9 bases, there was a span of 10 bases. This CDR3 contains 13 residues. Germline-derived CDR1 and CDR2 are SGDLS and YYNGEE. The DNA of the CDR3 is TGTGCCAGCAGCGTAGGCCAGGGAAGTGAGCAGTTCTTC. Translation: CASSVGQGSEQFF. Based on the CDR3 plus reference TRBV9 and TRBJ2-1, the full variable domain is DSGVTQTPKHLITATGQRVTLRCSPRSGDLSVYWYQQSLDQGLQFLIQYYNGEERAKGNILERFSAQQFPDLHSELNLSSLELGDSALYFCASSVGQGSEQFFGPGTRLTVL.

The V gene is TRBV27, the J gene TRBJ1-1, with TRBD1 as a possible D gene (5 bases). This CDR3 is built from 14 residues. Trimming cost V 7 bases and J 0 bases, with 12 bases left between them. Germline V CDR1 and CDR2: MNHEY, SMNVEV (reference sequence). Written as DNA, the CDR3 is TGTGCCAGCACTGGGGGAAACATGAACACTGAAGCTTTCTTT. The encoded protein is CASTGGNMNTEAFF.

This chain connects TRBV10-3 to TRBJ2-7; D tentatively fits TRBD1 or TRBD2 (5 bases each). CDR1 and CDR2 (germline): ENHRY, SYGVKD. V was trimmed by 7 bases and J by 4 bases, leaving 14 bases between them. The CDR3 has 13 residues. CDR3 sequence: CAITDTGPYEQYF. Written as DNA, the CDR3 is TGTGCCATCACAGATACGGGGCCGTACGAGCAGTACTTC.

V gene TRBV9 combines with J gene TRBJ2-7; D not certain. With 0 bases removed from V and 4 bases from J, the gap between germline ends came to 8 bases. The CDR3 consists of 13 residues. The V gene's germline CDR1 is SGDLS and CDR2 YYNGEE. In nucleotides, the CDR3 is TGTGCCAGCAGCGTAGTACCGGGTTACGAGCAGTACTTC. Translation: CASSVVPGYEQYF.

The chain combines TRBV29-1 with TRBJ2-7; D perhaps matches TRBD1 (6 bases). This CDR3 comprises 13 residues. Germline CDR1 SQVTM, CDR2 ANQGSEA. The ends were cut back, 0 bases at V and 1 base at J, with 7 bases in the middle. The CDR3 region has the DNA TGCAGCGTTGAAGACGACAGGTCCTACGAGCAGTACTTC. It codes for CSVEDDRSYEQYF.